The sample holds a few counts of the clone carrying this TCR beta chain. The germline gives CDR1 SNHLY, CDR2 FYNNEI. Trimming cost V 0 bases and J 8 bases; bases outside gene matches: 8. CDR3 length equals 15 residues. This record comes from a study of PD-L1 blockade in urothelial cancer. Study details: Of 29 patients, around 26 were males with bladder-origin urothelial cancer.

The method was immunoSEQ multiplex PCR; TCRdb's version includes in-frame clones alone and lacks a portion of them. Here the sample spans about 130,000 clones, approximately 84% being singletons. The sample's time point: pretreatment peripheral blood. This chain uses TRBV2 with TRBJ1-2; 8 bases fit TRBD1. This TCR came from a man aged 45 to 65 with urothelial cancer. Sequences were derived from PBMCs, sampled around atezolizumab (anti-PD-L1) treatment. CDR3 amino acids: CASSEALQGARGYTF. In DNA form, the CDR3 reads TGTGCCAGCAGTGAAGCGCTGCAGGGGGCCAGGGGCTACACCTTC. Full variable domain (rest looked up from reference TRBV2 and TRBJ1-2): EPEVTQTPSHQVTQMGQEVILRCVPISNHLYFYWYRQILGQKVEFLVSFYNNEISEKSEIFDDQFSVERPDGSNFTLKIRSTKLEDSAMYFCASSEALQGARGYTFGSGTRLTVV.